These 5 T cell receptor beta chains came from one sample sequenced in a study of T cells after somatic rescue of genetic block. Profiling relied on immunoSEQ multiplex PCR, and the TCRdb table lists in-frame clones only, not all of them. The sample lists around 50,000 clones; about 96% were seen once. Input material: peripheral blood mononuclear cells (PBMCs). The source of these receptors is a child under two years old.

The chain employs TRBV5-3 and TRBJ2-2; 11 positions agree with TRBD2. TRBV5-3 is an open reading frame, and its role is uncertain. V shed 3 bases, J shed 4 bases, and the junction held 2 bases outside the gene matches. This CDR3 has 15 residues. The CDR3 reads CARSSGLAGTGELFF. CDR3 DNA: TGTGCCAGAAGCTCAGGACTAGCGGGCACCGGGGAGCTGTTTTTT.

The V gene is TRBV4-2, the J gene TRBJ2-1; D unclear. Germline lookup yields CDR1 LGHNA and CDR2 YNFKEQ. The CDR3 length is 13 residues. V shed 2 bases and J shed 5 bases, with 7 bases lying between them. This CDR3 reads CASSQILDNEQFF. The DNA for the CDR3 is TGTGCCAGCAGCCAAATCCTAGACAATGAGCAGTTCTTC.

The V call is TRBV9, the J call TRBJ1-1; D perhaps matches TRBD1 (5 bases). Germline CDR1 reads SGDLS; CDR2 reads YYNGEE. V dropped 0 bases and J dropped 3 bases, with 12 bases sitting between them. The CDR3 sequence is 15 residues long. CDR3 nucleotide sequence: TGTGCCAGCAGCGTAGACGGGGGTGCAGACACTGAAGCTTTCTTT. Its protein product is CASSVDGGADTEAFF.

The chain is built from TRBV6-5 and TRBJ2-7; TRBD2 agrees at 7 bases. The CDR3 runs to 15 residues. The ends lost 0 bases at V and 3 bases at J; junction bases unmatched: 5. Germline loops: CDR1 MNHEY, CDR2 SVGAGI. This chain's CDR3 is CASSYSAGNGYEQYF. The CDR3 DNA follows: TGTGCCAGCAGTTACTCAGCGGGGAACGGCTACGAGCAGTACTTC.

In this sample, this clone turned up once. V gene TRBV11-2 combines with J gene TRBJ2-1; either TRBD1 or TRBD2 may supply D (5 bases each). Germline CDR1 SGHAT, CDR2 FQNNGV. This CDR3 comprises 15 residues. V was cut by 5 bases and J by 1 base, with 12 bases left in between. The CDR3 region has the DNA TGTGCCAGCAGCCTCCGGGACCGGTCCTACAATGAGCAGTTCTTC. This translates into CASSLRDRSYNEQFF.